Sequencing of this TCR beta chain was carried out in a study of blood T cells in healthy people across ages. Together with a sample-barcoded 5' primer, a J-beta primer mix was included in a second PCR lasting about 6 to 11 cycles. TCRdb re-analysed the 5' RACE reads in MiXCR, keeping a single row per CDR3 protein. This sample has 580,000 or so distinct CDR3 sequences, with 47% found just once. This CDR3 contains 15 residues. Germline CDR1 and CDR2: SGHVS and FNYEAQ. Trimming removed 0 bases from V and 9 bases from J; junction bases left unmatched: 4. This chain connects TRBV7-6 to TRBJ2-1; TRBD1 aligns across 11 bases. The sequencing sample was made of blood. This sequence was found in a man of 80 years or more in good health. DNA of the CDR3: TGTGCCAGCAGCTTAGCGAGGACAGGGGGCATTGAGCAGTTCTTC. It specifies CASSLARTGGIEQFF. The full variable domain, with the rest looked up from reference TRBV7-6 and TRBJ2-1, is GAGVSQSPRYKVTKRGQDVALRCDPISGHVSLYWYRQALGQGPEFLTYFNYEAQQDKSGLPNDRFSAERPEGSISTLTIQRTEQRDSAMYRCASSLARTGGIEQFFGPGTRLTVL.